This TCR beta chain was identified in a study of CD8+ T cells in alopecia areata. A word on this clone: The antigen is not known.

Notes on the study in general: Scalp repertoires also include resident alphabeta T cells from normal skin. Among patients, TCR sharing was less clear than in mice, a difference possibly due in part to HLA diversity in the patient population. Lesional scalp displayed greater clonality than normal scalp, most notably in alopecia totalis/universalis.

RNA was isolated and reverse transcribed to cDNA, the sequencing template. TCRdb keeps only in-frame clones here, not all; method: immunoSEQ multiplex PCR. The top ten hold approximately 1.2% of the sample, which has about 250,000 clones, about 68% seen once. Trimming took 4 bases from V and 0 from J, leaving 10 bases between them. Germline CDR1 is SGDLS and CDR2 is YYNGEE. This CDR3 contains 15 residues. Alopecia areata patients provided lesional scalp punch biopsies and peripheral blood, both collected for the study. Specimen: CD4+ T cells sorted from blood, collected at week 0. The sequence was collected from a human donor with alopecia areata. J is TRBJ2-2 and V is TRBV9; D not certain. Here the CDR3 reads CASSLTAANTGELFF. DNA for the CDR3: TGTGCCAGCAGCCTCACAGCCGCGAACACCGGGGAGCTGTTTTTT. Based on the CDR3 plus reference TRBV9 and TRBJ2-2, the full variable domain is DSGVTQTPKHLITATGQRVTLRCSPRSGDLSVYWYQQSLDQGLQFLIQYYNGEERAKGNILERFSAQQFPDLHSELNLSSLELGDSALYFCASSLTAANTGELFFGEGSRLTVL.